This passage covers 26 T cell receptor beta chains from one sample sequenced in a study of blood T cell repertoires in COVID-19. The table came from immunoSEQ multiplex PCR; TCRdb's copy has only in-frame clones and leaves some out. The sample lists about 140,000 clones, 88% occurring once. The specimen was peripheral blood. The receptors here all came from a human donor with COVID-19, enrolled during active disease. The donor label of this sample is uncertain.

V is TRBV13 and J is TRBJ1-1, with TRBD1 identical over 9 bases. The CDR3 consists of 18 residues. Germline trimming cut 5 bases from V and 0 bases from J; bases unmatched to any gene: 13. From germline, CDR1 is PRHDT and CDR2 FYEKMQ (reference sequence). CDR3 coding DNA: TGTGCCAGCAGCCCCCTCATGAGGGACAGGGAAATGAACACTGAAGCTTTCTTT. It codes for CASSPLMRDREMNTEAFF.

V and J are TRBV5-6 and TRBJ2-1, with TRBD1 identical over 10 bases. Trimming took 4 bases from V and 3 from J; bases not matched to a gene: 4. The length of the CDR3 is 15 residues. CDR1 SGHDT and CDR2 YYEEEE come from the germline V gene. CDR3 sequence (DNA): TGTGCCAGCAGCCTCCGGGACAGGGGCTACAATGAGCAGTTCTTC. Amino acids: CASSLRDRGYNEQFF.

The V gene is TRBV6-5, the J gene TRBJ2-5; TRBD1 aligns across 7 bases. V was clipped by 8 bases and J by 0 bases; unmatched bases: 6. This CDR3 comprises 14 residues. Germline CDR1 is MNHEY and CDR2 is SVGAGI. DNA of the CDR3: TGTGCCAGCGCTCCACAGGGGAACCAAGAGACCCAGTACTTC. Amino acid sequence: CASAPQGNQETQYF.

The chain carries TRBV6-5 and TRBJ2-7; 10 bases agree with TRBD2. The CDR3 has 15 residues. Germline CDR1 is MNHEY and CDR2 is SVGAGI. Unmatched junction bases numbered 7, after V lost 6 bases and J lost 2 bases. DNA of the CDR3: TGTGCCAGCAGAACTAGCGGGGACGCACCCTACGAGCAGTACTTC. Its translation is CASRTSGDAPYEQYF.

The chain has TRBV3-1 (or the pseudogene TRBV3-2) and TRBJ2-3, with TRBD2 as a possible D gene (5 bases). The V end was cut by 6 bases, the J end by 1 base, with 8 bases between. Germline CDR1 LGHDT, CDR2 YNNKEL (reference sequence). The CDR3 is made up of 13 amino acids. For the CDR3, the DNA is TGTGCCAGCAGTCGGGGTGGCACAGATACGCAGTATTTT. This encodes CASSRGGTDTQYF.

The CDR3 DNA reads TGTGCCACCAGTGATTTTGGGGGGTCAGATACGCAGTATTTT. Residues: CATSDFGGSDTQYF. The gene calls are TRBV24-1 and TRBJ2-3, with a tentative D call TRBD2 (6 bases). The germline gives CDR1 KGHDR, CDR2 SFDVKD. The CDR3 runs 14 residues. V lost 1 base to trimming and J lost 4 bases, with 8 bases between them.

The chain links TRBV25-1 to TRBJ2-2; 9 bases are shared with TRBD1. This CDR3 has 15 amino acids. V shed 5 bases and J 8 bases; nucleotides not matched to a gene: 9. Germline-derived CDR1 and CDR2 are MGHDK and SYGVNS. CDR3 region: CASSNRQGGTGELFF. CDR3 DNA: TGTGCCAGCAGTAACCGACAGGGGGGGACAGGGGAGCTGTTTTTT.

The chain links TRBV6-5 to TRBJ2-7, with 10 bases aligning to TRBD1. The J segment lost 8 bases and the V segment lost 4 bases, leaving 8 bases of the junction unmatched. CDR3 size: 14 residues. Germline values: CDR1 MNHEY, CDR2 SVGAGI. The CDR3 DNA reads TGTGCCAGCAGTTTATCGGGACAGGGGATTAAGCAGTACTTC. The encoded protein is CASSLSGQGIKQYF.

This chain uses TRBV9 with TRBJ2-1; TRBD1 is a possible D gene (5 bases). CDR3 length: 14 amino acids. CDR1 is SGDLS and CDR2 is YYNGEE in the germline V gene. V was trimmed by 0 bases and J by 8 bases, leaving 12 bases between them. For the CDR3, the DNA is TGTGCCAGCAGCGTAGAGGGGCGGCCGCATGAGCAGTTCTTC. The encoded protein is CASSVEGRPHEQFF.

V usage is TRBV6-5 and J usage is TRBJ1-4; TRBD1 agrees at 9 bases. The V gene end was trimmed by 7 bases and the J gene end by 3 bases; junction bases not matched to a gene: 6. The CDR3 is made up of 15 amino acids. CDR1 is MNHEY, CDR2 SVGAGI, per germline. As DNA, the CDR3 is TGTGCCAGCAAGGACAGGGGACTTGCTAATGAAAAACTGTTTTTT. Translating gives CASKDRGLANEKLFF.

This clone came up a few times. This chain links TRBV28 with TRBJ1-1; weak D call: TRBD1 (6 bases). This CDR3 is 15 amino acids long. Trimming left V 11 bases short and J 11 bases short, with 30 bases between. Germline-derived CDR1 and CDR2 are MDHEN and SYDVKM. CDR3 sequence (DNA): TGTGCCGCGCTGACGGGATCCGGACAGATCCGTGAGGCTTTCTTT. It codes for CAALTGSGQIREAFF.

The V call is TRBV11-2, the J call TRBJ2-1; D gene unclear. V lost 5 bases to trimming and J lost 7 bases, with 9 bases between them. The CDR3 is 12 amino acids. Germline V gives CDR1 SGHAT, CDR2 FQNNGV. This CDR3 reads CASSPELNEQFF. The CDR3, as DNA: TGTGCCAGCAGCCCCGAGTTGAATGAGCAGTTCTTC.

CDR3 region: CASSEGATPETQYF. CDR3 sequence (DNA): TGTGCCAGCAGTGAGGGGGCTACCCCTGAGACCCAGTACTTC. The rearrangement links TRBV6-1 to TRBJ2-5; possible D gene TRBD1, 6 bases. The V and J ends lost 3 bases and 5 bases respectively, with 13 bases between them. The CDR3 is made up of 14 amino acids. CDR1 is MNHNS and CDR2 is SASEGT in the germline V gene.

The V call is TRBV2, the J call TRBJ2-2, with D maybe TRBD1 (6 bases). Per the germline V gene, CDR1 is SNHLY and CDR2 is FYNNEI. V lost 6 bases, J lost 4 bases, and 9 bases lay in between. CDR3 length: 13 residues. For the CDR3, the DNA is TGTGCCAGCAGAGGACAGCTCACCGGGGAGCTGTTTTTT. Amino acid sequence: CASRGQLTGELFF.

This clone was counted once. The chain links TRBV6-6 to TRBJ2-7, with TRBD2 matching over 8 bases. CDR1 is MNHNY, CDR2 SVGAGI, per germline (reference sequence). This CDR3 has 14 residues. V dropped 2 bases and J dropped 6; count of bases not matched to a gene: 6. The CDR3 DNA follows: TGTGCCAGCAGTTACGGGACTAGTGGGCTCGAGCAGTACTTC. Translating gives CASSYGTSGLEQYF.

The chain employs TRBV28 and TRBJ1-2; 7 bases are shared with TRBD1. J gave up 4 bases and V 2 bases, and 7 bases lay outside the gene matches. Germline-derived CDR1 and CDR2 are MDHEN and SYDVKM. The CDR3 consists of 15 residues. In DNA form, the CDR3 reads TGTGCCAGCAGTTTACTTCTACAGGGGATCTATGGCTACACCTTC. Protein sequence: CASSLLLQGIYGYTF.

In this sample, this clone turned up once. The rearrangement uses TRBV12-5 and TRBJ2-5; tentative D call: TRBD2 (6 bases). The length of the CDR3 is 12 residues. V lost 7 bases to trimming and J lost 2 bases, with 8 bases between them. Germline V gene data show CDR1 as LGHNT and CDR2 as FRNRAP. CDR3 DNA: TGTGCTAGTGCCGGGGGTCAAGAGACCCAGTACTTC. It translates to CASAGGQETQYF.

The chain couples TRBV7-9 to TRBJ1-1; 9 bases fit TRBD1. J gave up 2 bases and V 4 bases, and 8 bases lay outside the gene matches. The germline V gene encodes CDR1 SEHNR and CDR2 FQNEAQ (reference sequence). CDR3 length: 16 residues. The CDR3 coding sequence is TGTGCCAGCAGCTCGGGACAGGGCCCCACTAACACTGAAGCTTTCTTT. Its protein product is CASSSGQGPTNTEAFF.

This clone was counted only a few times. The rearrangement links TRBV6-4 to TRBJ2-1, with TRBD1 matching over 9 bases. Losses at the gene ends were 3 bases for V and 0 bases for J; bases not matched to a gene: 0. This CDR3 comprises 15 residues. Germline V gene lookup returns CDR1 MRHNA and CDR2 SNTAGT. This CDR3 is CASSETGGSYNEQFF. DNA for the CDR3: TGTGCCAGCAGTGAGACAGGGGGCTCCTACAATGAGCAGTTCTTC.

The rearrangement links TRBV18 to TRBJ1-2, with unresolved D. Germline loops: CDR1 KGHSH, CDR2 LQKENI. The CDR3 is 16 amino acids. V lost 3 bases, J lost 0 bases, and 14 bases lay in between. Written as DNA, the CDR3 is TGTGCCAGCTCACCCCCCAGCGGAGTCTCTAACTATGGCTACACCTTC. Its translation is CASSPPSGVSNYGYTF.

A single count supports this clone. V usage is TRBV23-1 and J usage is TRBJ1-5; 12 bases are a match to TRBD1. TRBV23-1 falls under the ORF class, with uncertain function. The V segment lost 0 bases and the J segment 2 bases; nucleotides outside the gene matches: 11. The CDR3 runs 20 residues. CDR3 residues: CASSQSLRGQGARGNQPQHF. In DNA, the CDR3 is TGCGCCAGCAGTCAATCCTTGAGGGGACAGGGGGCTAGGGGCAATCAGCCCCAGCATTTT.

The CDR3 sequence: CASSLGVGDNSGNTIYF. The CDR3 DNA sequence: TGCGCCAGCAGCTTGGGGGTTGGGGACAACTCTGGAAACACCATATATTTT. J is TRBJ1-3 and V is TRBV5-1; D is possibly TRBD1 (6 bases). From germline, CDR1 is SGHRS and CDR2 YFSETQ. Trimming took off 0 bases at V and 0 bases at J, with 13 bases between the two ends. The CDR3 contains 17 residues.

Details on this clone: One end of the junction varies from germline; a read error may be responsible. The V and J genes are TRBV7-7 and TRBJ2-3; D unclear. The CDR3 loop spans 13 amino acids. CDR1 and CDR2 from the germline V gene are SSHAT and FNYEAQ (reference sequence). The CDR3 here is CASSRSLPDTQYF. The CDR3 DNA reads as TGTGCTAGCAGTCGCTCCCTACCAGATACGCAGTATTTT.

The chain joins TRBV10-1 to TRBJ1-4, with D possibly TRBD1 on 6 matching bases. V was trimmed by 5 bases and J by 3 bases, leaving 10 bases between them. Germline CDR1 and CDR2: WNHNN and SYGVQD (reference sequence). The CDR3 sequence is 14 residues long. CDR3 DNA sequence: TGCGCCAGCAGTTCAGGGGCAGCTAATGAAAAACTGTTTTTT. Protein product: CASSSGAANEKLFF.

The chain joins TRBV7-9 to TRBJ2-4; 9 bases agree with TRBD1. Per germline, CDR1 SEHNR and CDR2 FQNEAQ (reference sequence). V lost 1 base and J lost 0; bases outside the gene matches: 7. This CDR3 region has 18 residues. CDR3 residues: CASSLDRGLRIAKNIQYF. In nucleotides, the CDR3 is TGTGCCAGCAGCTTAGACAGGGGGCTAAGAATAGCCAAAAACATTCAGTACTTC. The full variable domain, rest sourced from reference TRBV7-9 and TRBJ2-4, is DTGVSQNPRHKITKRGQNVTFRCDPISEHNRLYWYRQTLGQGPEFLTYFQNEAQLEKSRLLSDRFSAERPKGSFSTLEIQRTEQGDSAMYLCASSLDRGLRIAKNIQYFGAGTRLSVL.

The chain is built from TRBV19 and TRBJ1-2, with 9 nucleotides matching TRBD1. The CDR3 spans 13 residues. V was clipped by 5 bases and J by 8 bases; unmatched bases: 6. Germline V gene lookup returns CDR1 LNHDA and CDR2 SQIVND (reference sequence). Here the CDR3 DNA reads TGTGCCAGTAGTTACAGGGGGCGGGAAGGCTACACCTTC. The encoded protein is CASSYRGREGYTF.